These T cell receptor beta chains were read from a single sample in a study of tumor and adjacent non-tumor tissue in lung cancer. TCRdb passed the multiplex PCR reads through MiXCR, listing each CDR3 protein once. The table lists approximately 79,000 distinct CDR3 sequences, 72% of them singletons. Source material: lung tumor tissue. These receptors all stem from a woman in her thirties or forties with non-small cell lung cancer. CDR3s include the opening cysteine and the closing phenylalanine or tryptophan. The D gene is left open where the match is weak. For some rows the clone size is stated as once, few or many, or as a class when expanded; others skip it.

j_call | clone_size | d_call | v_call | cdr3_nt | cdr3_aa
TRBJ2-7 | . | . | TRBV5-6 | TGTGTCAGCAGCAGAGTAGAGAACTACGAGCAGTATTTC | CVSSRVENYEQYF
TRBJ2-3 | . | . | TRBV10-3 | TGTGCCATCGGGATGAGAGTAGGCACAGATACGCAGTATTTT | CAIGMRVGTDTQYF
TRBJ1-6 | once | TRBD1 | TRBV6-5 | TGTGCCAGCAGAGACAGGGCTGGTTCAGCACTCCACTTT | CASRDRAGSALHF
TRBJ2-6 | . | . | TRBV28 | TGTACCAGCAGAGATATACAGGGGACTGGAGCCAACGTCCTGTCTTTC | CTSRDIQGTGANVLSF
TRBJ2-2 | . | . | TRBV11-3 | TGTACCAGCAGCTTAGTCGGCCACGGTGAGCTGTTTTTT | CTSSLVGHGELFF
TRBJ2-1 | medium-sized | TRBD2 | TRBV11-2 | TGTGCCAGCAGCTTACTAGCGGGGGGGCTTGATGAGCAGTTCTTC | CASSLLAGGLDEQFF
TRBJ2-7 | many | . | TRBV14 | TGTGCCAGCAGCCAGGGAACTAGTGTGTCCAAATACGAGCAGTACTTC | CASSQGTSVSKYEQYF
TRBJ2-7 | . | . | TRBV12-3/TRBV12-4 | TGTGCCATCAGTTCGCAGACAAGGACCTACGAGCAGTATTTC | CAISSQTRTYEQYF
TRBJ1-5 | . | TRBD1 | TRBV28 | TGTTCCAGCAGGACAGGGGGTAGAAGCAACCAGCCCCAGCATTTT | CSSRTGGRSNQPQHF
TRBJ2-3 | . | . | TRBV6-1 | TGTGCCAGCAGTGAAGACCCCAGAGGGGCCACAGATACTCAGTATTTT | CASSEDPRGATDTQYF
TRBJ2-2 | . | . | TRBV5-5 | TGTGCCAGCAACCGCCTGGACAGAGATACCGGGGAGCTGTTTTTT | CASNRLDRDTGELFF
TRBJ2-5 | many | . | TRBV28 | TGTGCCAGCAGTTCGGCACAATCCTCTCGGAACCAGTACTTC | CASSSAQSSRNQYF
TRBJ2-7 | . | . | TRBV6-6 | TGTGCCAACAGCCTGGGCCAACAGGCCTACTACAAGCAGTACTTC | CANSLGQQAYYKQYF
TRBJ2-2 | . | . | TRBV6-2/TRBV6-3 | TGTGCCAGCAGACTCTTGGACAGGGACACCGGGGGGCTGTTTTTC | CASRLLDRDTGGLFF
TRBJ1-4 | many | . | TRBV20-1 | TGCAGTGCTAGAGGGGAAAAACTGTTTTTT | CSARGEKLFF
TRBJ2-5 | . | TRBD2 | TRBV13 | TGTGCCGGCAGCTTGCTAGCGGGGAACCAAGGGACCCAGTACTTC | CAGSLLAGNQGTQYF
TRBJ2-5 | . | . | TRBV4-1 | TGCTCCAGCAGCCCTGGGCCGGAGGAGACACAGTACTTC | CSSSPGPEETQYF
TRBJ2-1 | . | . | TRBV11-2 | TGTGCCGGCAGCCAAGGGAGGTGGCAGTTATTC | CAGSQGRWQLF
TRBJ1-1 | . | . | TRBV29-1 | TGCAGCGTTCTGGCGGATAACAGAGATTCCACTGAAGCTTTCTTT | CSVLADNRDSTEAFF
TRBJ2-6 | . | . | TRBV28 | TGTGCCAGCAAGCTTTCAGACAGAACAGGGGCCAACGTCCTGACTTTC | CASKLSDRTGANVLTF
TRBJ2-4 | once | . | TRBV5-6 | TGTGCCAGCAGCTTGGGACTGGGAATCATTCAGTACTTC | CASSLGLGIIQYF
TRBJ2-5 | once | . | TRBV11-2 | TGTAGCAGCACCAAATTCGGACGGGCACAAGAGACCCAGTACTTC | CSSTKFGRAQETQYF
TRBJ2-1 | few | . | TRBV2 | TGTGCCAGCAGGGTCGGGCTAAACAATGAGCAGTTCTTC | CASRVGLNNEQFF
TRBJ1-5 | . | . | TRBV11-2 | TGTGCCAGCAACTTACTGGGGGATCACTCCCAGCATTTT | CASNLLGDHSQHF
TRBJ2-3 | . | TRBD1 | TRBV11-3 | TGTGCCAGCAGCCTTCGAACAGGGGGAAGCATGGATGCGCAGTATTTT | CASSLRTGGSMDAQYF
TRBJ1-5 | . | TRBD1 | TRBV6-6 | TGTGTCAGCAGCACACAGGGGGCAGGCCAGCCCCAGCATTTC | CVSSTQGAGQPQHF
TRBJ1-4 | many | TRBD1 | TRBV7-9 | TGTGCCAGCAGCGAACGACAGGGGGTGGATGAAAAACTGTTTTTT | CASSERQGVDEKLFF
TRBJ2-5 | once | . | TRBV7-6 | TGTGCCAGCAGCCCCGGTAGTGAGGGAGGAGAGACCCAGTACTTC | CASSPGSEGGETQYF
TRBJ1-6 | . | . | TRBV12-3/TRBV12-4 | TGTGCCAGCAGACCCGGTAGGGGCAAGAATAGTTCACCCCTCCGCTTT | CASRPGRGKNSSPLRF
TRBJ2-2 | . | . | TRBV12-3/TRBV12-4 | TGTGCCAGCAGCCGTAAGAGCACCGGGGAGCCGTTTTTT | CASSRKSTGEPFF
TRBJ2-1 | . | . | TRBV29-1 | TGCAGCGTCCGACGGGGAAGTGGGTACAGTGAACAGTTCTTC | CSVRRGSGYSEQFF
TRBJ2-1 | . | . | TRBV6-5 | TGTGCCAGCAGTCACGGGACGGGAAAGGGCATAGAGCAGTTCTTC | CASSHGTGKGIEQFF
TRBJ2-3 | . | . | TRBV29-1 | TGCAGCGTTTGGGGGCGAGGGAGGACAGATACGCAGTATTTT | CSVWGRGRTDTQYF
TRBJ2-7 | . | TRBD1 | TRBV5-5 | TGTACCAGCAGCTTGGACAGGGCCTACGAGCAGTACTTC | CTSSLDRAYEQYF
TRBJ2-5 | many | . | TRBV25-1 | TGTGCCAGCAGTGAAAAGGCGGGCGCGATCCAAGAGACCCAGTACTTC | CASSEKAGAIQETQYF
TRBJ2-7 | . | TRBD2 | TRBV5-4 | TGTGCCGGCAGCTTGAATAGCGGGAGGGCCGGGTATGAGCAGTACTTC | CAGSLNSGRAGYEQYF
TRBJ2-1 | . | TRBD2 | TRBV19 | TGTGCCAGTAGTCTAGCGGGATACAATGAGCAGTTCTTC | CASSLAGYNEQFF
TRBJ2-4 | . | . | TRBV10-3 | TGTGCCATTAGTGAGTCTGGGCAGCTTAGGTACTTC | CAISESGQLRYF
TRBJ2-2 | . | . | TRBV29-1 | TGCATCGTTACTAGCTCTCTGGGGGTGTCCGGCGGGGAGCTGTTTTTT | CIVTSSLGVSGGELFF
TRBJ1-1 | . | . | TRBV6-5 | TGTGCCAGCAGTTACACAGGTGACCCCAGGGGCACTGAAGCTTTCTTT | CASSYTGDPRGTEAFF
TRBJ2-3 | . | . | TRBV4-1 | TGCGACAGCACGTCCCCGGGGGATACAGATACGCAATATTTT | CDSTSPGDTDTQYF
TRBJ1-1 | . | . | TRBV11-2 | TGTGCCAGTAGCTCGCGACATTCTGGAGCTTTCTTT | CASSSRHSGAFF